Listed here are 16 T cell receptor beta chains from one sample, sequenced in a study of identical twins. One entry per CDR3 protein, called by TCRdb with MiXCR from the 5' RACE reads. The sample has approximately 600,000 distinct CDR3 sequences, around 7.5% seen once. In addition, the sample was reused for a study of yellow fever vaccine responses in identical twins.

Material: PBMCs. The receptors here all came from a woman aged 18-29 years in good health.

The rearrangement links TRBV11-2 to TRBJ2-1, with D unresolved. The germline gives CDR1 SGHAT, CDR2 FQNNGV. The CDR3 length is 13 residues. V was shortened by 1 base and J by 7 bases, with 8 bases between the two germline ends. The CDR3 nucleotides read TGTGCCAGCAGCTTAGTAGCCCCGAATGAGCAGTTCTTC. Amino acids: CASSLVAPNEQFF.

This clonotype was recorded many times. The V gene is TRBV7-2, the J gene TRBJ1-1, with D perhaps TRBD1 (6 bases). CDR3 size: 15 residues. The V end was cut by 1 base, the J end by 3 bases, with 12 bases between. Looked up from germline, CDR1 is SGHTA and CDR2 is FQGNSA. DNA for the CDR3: TGTGCCAGCAGCTTAGGTCCAGGGGAGGACACTGAAGCTTTCTTT. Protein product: CASSLGPGEDTEAFF.

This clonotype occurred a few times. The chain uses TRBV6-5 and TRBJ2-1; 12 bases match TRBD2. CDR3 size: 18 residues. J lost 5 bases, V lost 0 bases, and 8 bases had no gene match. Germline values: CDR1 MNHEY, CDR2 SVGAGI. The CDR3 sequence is CASSYSELAGGGHNEQFF. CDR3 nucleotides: TGTGCCAGCAGTTACTCCGAGCTAGCGGGAGGGGGGCACAATGAGCAGTTCTTC.

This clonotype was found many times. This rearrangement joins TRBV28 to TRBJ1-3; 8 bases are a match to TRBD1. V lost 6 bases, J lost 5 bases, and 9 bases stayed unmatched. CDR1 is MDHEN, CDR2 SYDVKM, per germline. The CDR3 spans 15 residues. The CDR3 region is CASSRRQGRRNTIYF. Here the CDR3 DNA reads TGTGCCAGCAGCCGAAGACAGGGGCGGAGAAACACCATATATTTT.

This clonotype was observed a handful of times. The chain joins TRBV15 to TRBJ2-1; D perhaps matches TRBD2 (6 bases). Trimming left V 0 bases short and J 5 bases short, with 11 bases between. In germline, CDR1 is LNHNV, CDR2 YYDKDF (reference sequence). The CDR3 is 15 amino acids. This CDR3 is CATSRERGVHNEQFF. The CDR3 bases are TGTGCCACCAGCAGAGAGCGGGGTGTACACAATGAGCAGTTCTTC.

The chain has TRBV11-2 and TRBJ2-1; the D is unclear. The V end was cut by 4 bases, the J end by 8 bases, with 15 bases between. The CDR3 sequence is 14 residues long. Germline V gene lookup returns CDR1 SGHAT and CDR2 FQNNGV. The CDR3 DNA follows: TGTGCCAGCAGCTGGGAAGGGTTGGGATATGAGCAGTTCTTC. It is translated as CASSWEGLGYEQFF. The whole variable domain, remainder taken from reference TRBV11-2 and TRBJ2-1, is EAGVAQSPRYKIIEKRQSVAFWCNPISGHATLYWYQQILGQGPKLLIQFQNNGVVDDSQLPKDRFSAERLKGVDSTLKIQPAKLEDSAVYLCASSWEGLGYEQFFGPGTRLTVL.

The CDR3, as DNA: TGCAGTGCTAGAAGCGGGAGGTCCTACGAGCAGTACTTC. Amino acids: CSARSGRSYEQYF. The gene calls are TRBV20-1 and TRBJ2-7, with 9 bases aligning to TRBD2. Germline V CDR1 and CDR2: DFQATT, SNEGSKA (reference sequence). CDR3 length: 13 residues. The trim removed 2 bases at V and 1 base at J, leaving 0 bases unmatched.

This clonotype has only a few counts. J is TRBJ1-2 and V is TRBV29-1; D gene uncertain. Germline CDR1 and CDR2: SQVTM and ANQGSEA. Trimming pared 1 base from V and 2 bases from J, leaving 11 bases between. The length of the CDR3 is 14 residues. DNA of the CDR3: TGCAGCGTTGAAGCGCCCAGCCCCAACTATGGCTACACCTTC. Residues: CSVEAPSPNYGYTF.

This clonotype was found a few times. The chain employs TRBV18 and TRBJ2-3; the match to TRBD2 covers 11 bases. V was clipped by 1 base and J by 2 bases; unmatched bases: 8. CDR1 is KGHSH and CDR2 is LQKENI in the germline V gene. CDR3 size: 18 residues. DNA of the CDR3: TGTGCCAGCTCACCACTCTTATTGACTAGCGGGGACACAGATACGCAGTATTTT. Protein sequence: CASSPLLLTSGDTDTQYF.

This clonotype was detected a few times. The CDR3 here is CASSLAVGLAGETQYF. CDR3 in DNA: TGCGCCAGCAGCTTGGCCGTCGGACTAGCGGGAGAGACCCAGTACTTC. The chain joins TRBV5-1 to TRBJ2-5, with 11 bases lining up with TRBD2. The CDR3 totals 16 residues. The junction had 5 bases not matched to a gene; V was cut back by 0 bases and J by 4 bases. The germline V gene has CDR1 SGHRS and CDR2 YFSETQ.

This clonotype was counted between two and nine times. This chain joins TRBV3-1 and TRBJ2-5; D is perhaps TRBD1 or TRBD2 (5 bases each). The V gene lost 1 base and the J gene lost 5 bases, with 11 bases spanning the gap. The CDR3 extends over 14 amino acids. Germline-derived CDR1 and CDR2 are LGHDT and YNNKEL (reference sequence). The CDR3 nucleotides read TGTGCCAGCAGCCAAGGAGGGGCTGGGGAGACCCAGTACTTC. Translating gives CASSQGGAGETQYF.

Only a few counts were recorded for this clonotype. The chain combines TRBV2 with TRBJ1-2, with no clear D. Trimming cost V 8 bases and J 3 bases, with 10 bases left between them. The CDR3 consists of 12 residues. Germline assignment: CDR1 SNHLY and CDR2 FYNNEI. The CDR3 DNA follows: TGTGCCAGCCGGGAGGAGGACTATGGCTACACCTTC. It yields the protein CASREEDYGYTF.

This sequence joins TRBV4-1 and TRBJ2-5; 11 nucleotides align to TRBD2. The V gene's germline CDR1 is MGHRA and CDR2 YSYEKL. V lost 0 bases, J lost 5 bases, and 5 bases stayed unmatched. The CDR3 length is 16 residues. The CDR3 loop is CASSQDRLAGTETQYF. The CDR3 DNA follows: TGCGCCAGCAGCCAAGATAGACTAGCGGGAACGGAGACCCAGTACTTC.

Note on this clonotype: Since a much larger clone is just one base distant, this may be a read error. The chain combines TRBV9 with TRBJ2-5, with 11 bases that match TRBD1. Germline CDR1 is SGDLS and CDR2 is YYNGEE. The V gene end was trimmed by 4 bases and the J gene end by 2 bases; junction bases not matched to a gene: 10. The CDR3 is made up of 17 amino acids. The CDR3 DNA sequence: TGTGCCAGCAGCCCTAATCCCGGGACAGGGGGACAAGAGACCCAGTACTTC. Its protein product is CASSPNPGTGGQETQYF. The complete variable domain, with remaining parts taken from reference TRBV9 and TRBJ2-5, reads DSGVTQTPKHLITATGQRVTLRCSPRSGDLSVYWYQQSLDQGLQFLIQYYNGEERAKGNILERFSAQQFPDLHSELNLSSLELGDSALYFCASSPNPGTGGQETQYFGPGTRLLVL.

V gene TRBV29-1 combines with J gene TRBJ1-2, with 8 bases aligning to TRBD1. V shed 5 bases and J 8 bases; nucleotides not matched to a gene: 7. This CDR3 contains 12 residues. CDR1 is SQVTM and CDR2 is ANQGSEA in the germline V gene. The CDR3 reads CSVLGQGEGYTF. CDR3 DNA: TGCAGCGTTCTAGGACAGGGTGAGGGCTACACCTTC.

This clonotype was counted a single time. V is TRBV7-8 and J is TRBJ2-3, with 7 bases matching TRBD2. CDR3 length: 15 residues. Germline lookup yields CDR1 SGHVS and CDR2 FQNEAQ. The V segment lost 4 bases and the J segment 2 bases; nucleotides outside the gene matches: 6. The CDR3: CASSSLTSDTDTQYF. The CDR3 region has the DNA TGTGCCAGCAGCTCCCTAACTAGCGACACAGATACGCAGTATTTT.